These 9 T cell receptor beta chains share one sample of origin, sequenced in a study of T cell changes during pregnancy in multiple sclerosis. Sequencing was performed with immunoSEQ multiplex PCR; in TCRdb, only in-frame clones are kept and a portion is missing. The top ten hold 0.95% to 1.5% of the sample, which has about 40,000 clones, 90% to 95% seen once. The sample consisted of peripheral blood, taken before pregnancy. The receptor source for this set is a female donor with multiple sclerosis, enrolled in a pregnancy study.

This rearrangement joins TRBV30 to TRBJ2-1; TRBD1 matches at 8 bases. V shed 1 base, J shed 8 bases, and the junction held 4 bases outside the gene matches. Germline-derived CDR1 and CDR2 are GTSNPN and SVGIG (reference sequence). The CDR3 covers 13 residues. The CDR3 loop is CAWSEQGGDEQFF. The CDR3 region has the DNA TGTGCCTGGAGTGAACAGGGGGGCGATGAGCAGTTCTTC.

This clone was observed once. The chain links TRBV7-3 to TRBJ2-5; 7 bases fit TRBD1. The CDR3 totals 14 residues. V shed 5 bases and J 3 bases; nucleotides not matched to a gene: 6. Germline CDR1 reads SGHTA; CDR2 reads FQGTGA. The CDR3 region is CASSRTGTEETQYF. CDR3 nucleotide sequence: TGTGCCAGCAGCCGCACCGGGACAGAAGAGACCCAGTACTTC.

This chain uses TRBV5-1 with TRBJ2-2; 7 bases agree with TRBD2. CDR3 length equals 16 residues. V dropped 5 bases and J dropped 4; count of bases not matched to a gene: 11. Germline-derived CDR1 and CDR2 are SGHRS and YFSETQ. CDR3 nucleotide sequence: TGCGCCAGCAGTCCCGGGGGAGGGCCCGTCACCGGGGAGCTGTTTTTT. This gives the protein CASSPGGGPVTGELFF.

CDR3 sequence: CASSLQARRGYTF. In nucleotides, the CDR3 is TGTGCCAGCAGTTTACAGGCCCGTCGTGGCTACACCTTC. This rearrangement joins TRBV28 to TRBJ1-2, with no clear D. V was pared by 2 bases and J by 7 bases, with 11 bases between. The germline V gene encodes CDR1 MDHEN and CDR2 SYDVKM. The CDR3 extends over 13 amino acids.

The chain combines TRBV5-6 with TRBJ1-2, with 10 bases matching TRBD1. Germline trimming cut 3 bases from V and 1 base from J; bases unmatched to any gene: 6. The CDR3 contains 16 residues. Germline V gives CDR1 SGHDT, CDR2 YYEEEE. The chain's CDR3 is CASSSTGTGDNYGYTF. Here the CDR3 DNA reads TGTGCCAGCAGCTCAACCGGGACAGGGGATAACTATGGCTACACCTTC.

The chain combines TRBV10-1 with TRBJ1-1; 7 bases agree with TRBD1. This CDR3 is built from 14 residues. Germline V gene sequence: CDR1 WNHNN, CDR2 SYGVQD (reference sequence). V trimming: 3 bases; J trimming: 4 bases; junction bases outside the gene matches: 5. CDR3 in DNA: TGCGCCAGCAGTGACCAGGGGGTAGGCACTGAAGCTTTCTTT. This translates into CASSDQGVGTEAFF.

V is TRBV12-1 and J is TRBJ2-4; TRBD2, the table's D call, lacks a check against the DNA. TRBV12-1 is reported as a pseudogene. The CDR3 length is 13 residues. CDR3 protein: CASPTVAKNIQYF. CDR3 nucleotide sequence: TGTGCCAGCCCGACTGTAGCCAAAAACATTCAGTACTTC.

The chain couples TRBV18 to TRBJ1-5, with a weak D call TRBD1 (6 bases). The CDR3 sequence is 16 residues long. Germline V gives CDR1 KGHSH, CDR2 LQKENI. The V and J ends lost 2 bases and 5 bases respectively, with 16 bases between them. The CDR3 here is CASSPATGSPDQPQHF. The CDR3, as DNA: TGTGCCAGCTCACCAGCTACAGGGTCGCCTGATCAGCCCCAGCATTTT.

CDR3 DNA: TGTGCCAGCAGTGACGATAGTGCCAGCACAGATACGCAGTATTTT. Translated: CASSDDSASTDTQYF. This chain uses TRBV2 with TRBJ2-3, with D uncertain. V was pared by 3 bases and J by 0 bases, with 10 bases between. This CDR3 region has 15 residues. CDR1 is SNHLY and CDR2 is FYNNEI in the germline V gene.